These 31 T cell receptor beta chains were sequenced from one sample in a study of T-cell reconstitution after alpha-beta-depleted transplantation in children (dated by TCRdb to the mid-2010s). The label giving this sample's treatment or condition can be read as: allogeneic hematopoietic cell transplantation with graft depleted of TCRalphabeta T cells and CD19 B cells. Libraries came from PCR. Instrument used: Illumina HiSeq 2500. TCR libraries were prepared with molecular barcoding, using unique molecular identifiers to normalize TCRbeta repertoire quantification. TCRdb reprocessing: public reads trimmed at Q25 with fastp, clones called with MiXCR, in-frame beta chains kept. Each record represents a unique CDR3 protein, reported with the most common genes and DNA among its rows. The sample includes fewer than 750,000 distinct CDR3 sequences, with around 23% observed a single time. The ten largest clones capture 14% of the sample.

The sample consisted of PBMCs, mostly from graft donor cells, taken 360 days after TCRalphabeta/CD19-depleted stem cell transplant. These receptors all come from a boy under three years old who had a stem cell transplant for acute myeloid leukemia, so the T cells may come from the graft donor.

This clonotype was detected many times. The chain couples TRBV5-1 to TRBJ2-7, with 7 nucleotides matching TRBD2. Germline CDR1 SGHRS, CDR2 YFSETQ. The CDR3 covers 15 residues. After removal of 4 bases from V and 2 bases from J, the junction contained 9 bases not matched to a gene. Here the CDR3 reads CASSPLGGIAYEQYV. The CDR3 DNA reads TGCGCCAGCAGCCCCCTCGGGGGGATTGCCTACGAGCAGTACGTC.

V usage is TRBV11-2 and J usage is TRBJ2-7; no reliable D call. V lost 3 bases, J lost 0 bases, and 12 bases lay in between. CDR3 size: 15 residues. Germline assignment: CDR1 SGHAT and CDR2 FQNNGV. CDR3 region: CASSFFWADSYEQYF. In nucleotides, the CDR3 is TGTGCCAGCAGCTTTTTTTGGGCAGACTCCTACGAGCAGTACTTC.

This clonotype was detected ten times or more. The rearrangement joins TRBV4-3 to TRBJ2-7; D possibly corresponds to TRBD2 (6 bases). The CDR3 extends over 17 amino acids. Germline V gene data show CDR1 as LGHNA and CDR2 as YSLEER. Trimming took off 0 bases at V and 2 bases at J, with 17 bases between the two ends. The DNA for the CDR3 is TGCGCCAGCAGCCAAGAAGTGAGAGGGAGGTGGGCCTACGAGCAGTACTTC. This codes for CASSQEVRGRWAYEQYF.

The genes are TRBV20-1 and TRBJ2-7, with no clear D. With 3 bases removed from V and 9 bases from J, the gap between germline ends came to 12 bases. The germline V gene encodes CDR1 DFQATT and CDR2 SNEGSKA (reference sequence). The CDR3 is made up of 11 amino acids. In nucleotides, the CDR3 is TGCAGTGCTAGGGGTTCAGAAGGGCAGTACGTC. Protein: CSARGSEGQYV.

This clonotype has ten or more counts. The genes are TRBV29-1 and TRBJ1-1; weak D call: TRBD1 (5 bases). The germline V and J ends were trimmed by 6 bases and 3 bases, with 14 bases remaining between them. The CDR3 is 13 residues long. Germline assignment: CDR1 SQVTM and CDR2 ANQGSEA. The CDR3: CSVRTGGDTEAFF. CDR3 nucleotide sequence: TGCAGCGTGCGGACGGGAGGGGACACTGAAGCTTTCTTT.

The table lists this clonotype with a few counts. The genes are TRBV20-1 and TRBJ2-7, with D tentatively TRBD2 (6 bases). V shed 3 bases and J shed 2 bases, with 11 bases lying between them. The V gene's germline CDR1 is DFQATT and CDR2 SNEGSKA (reference sequence). The CDR3 has 13 amino acids. CDR3 DNA: TGCAGTGCTAGCGGGGGTCGCGCCTACGAGCAGTACGTC. Residues: CSASGGRAYEQYV.

This clonotype was recorded at least ten times. The chain recombines TRBV9 with TRBJ2-1; 10 bases line up with TRBD2. This CDR3 is 16 amino acids long. The V and J ends lost 4 bases and 4 bases, in that order; junction bases with no gene match: 8. CDR1 SGDLS and CDR2 YYNGEE come from the germline V gene. The CDR3 region has the DNA TGTGCCAGCAGCCCTCCAGGACTAGCGGCTTACAATGAGCAGTTCTTC. This translates into CASSPPGLAAYNEQFF. Full variable domain (remainder filled in from reference TRBV9 and TRBJ2-1): DSGVTQTPKHLITATGQRVTLRCSPRSGDLSVYWYQQSLDQGLQFLIQYYNGEERAKGNILERFSAQQFPDLHSELNLSSLELGDSALYFCASSPPGLAAYNEQFFGPGTRLTVL.

This clonotype has only a few counts. The rearrangement uses TRBV7-3 and TRBJ2-2; D is unclear. This CDR3 spans 13 amino acids. Germline lookup yields CDR1 SGHTA and CDR2 FQGTGA. V was trimmed by 1 base and J by 3 bases, leaving 3 bases between them. The CDR3 loop reads CASSLRHTGELFF. CDR3 sequence (DNA): TGTGCCAGCAGCTTAAGACACACCGGGGAGCTGTTTTTT.

The chain joins TRBV29-1 to TRBJ2-3; TRBD1 agrees at 12 bases. CDR1 is SQVTM, CDR2 ANQGSEA, per germline. The J segment lost 2 bases and the V segment lost 4 bases, leaving 22 bases of the junction unmatched. The CDR3 runs to 21 residues. CDR3: CSVVFSWGGQGARGFTDTQYF. The CDR3 DNA reads as TGCAGCGTTGTGTTCAGTTGGGGGGGACAGGGGGCGCGCGGGTTCACAGATACGCAGTATTTT.

Worth noting for this clonotype: A much larger clone sits a single nucleotide away, making a read error possible. The chain employs TRBV20-1 and TRBJ1-3; D is unclear. Germline CDR1 and CDR2: DFQATT and SNEGSKA (reference sequence). This CDR3 has 14 residues. This CDR3 is CCARDTVSGNTIYF. The CDR3 DNA sequence: TGCTGTGCTAGAGATACAGTCTCTGGAAACACCATATATTTT.

With regard to this clonotype: One end of the junction fails to match germline, which may point to a read error. This sequence joins TRBV6-6 and TRBJ1-6, with TRBD1 identical over 7 bases. CDR1 and CDR2 from the germline V gene are MNHNY and SVGAGI (reference sequence). The CDR3 covers 13 residues. CDR3 in DNA: TGTGCCGGCAGGGGGGCCTATAATTCACCCCTCCACTTT. Encoded protein: CAGRGAYNSPLHF.

Many counts were recorded for this clonotype. This sequence joins TRBV29-1 and TRBJ2-1; D ambiguous. Germline loops: CDR1 SQVTM, CDR2 ANQGSEA. V was clipped by 2 bases and J by 8 bases, with 13 bases between them. The CDR3 totals 13 residues. In DNA form, the CDR3 reads TGCAGCGTTGAATCTAGGCCCAGGTATGAGCAGTTCTTC. It codes for CSVESRPRYEQFF.

This clonotype has a handful of counts. CDR3 coding DNA: TGCGCCAGCAGCTTGACGACAACCCTATATGGCTACACCTTC. Translated, it gives CASSLTTTLYGYTF. The chain combines TRBV5-1 with TRBJ1-2; D remains ambiguous. In germline, CDR1 is SGHRS, CDR2 YFSETQ. This CDR3 comprises 14 residues. Trimming removed 1 base at V and 5 bases at J, with 12 bases between.

The genes are TRBV11-2 and TRBJ2-7; tentative D call: TRBD2 (6 bases). V was pared by 3 bases and J by 3 bases, with 15 bases between. CDR1 is SGHAT, CDR2 FQNNGV, per germline. CDR3 length equals 15 residues. The CDR3 loop reads CASSLGGYTRYEQYV. The DNA for the CDR3 is TGTGCCAGCAGCTTGGGGGGATACACTCGCTACGAGCAGTACGTC.

In this sample, this clonotype turned up many times. The chain carries TRBV6-6 and TRBJ2-5; D gene ambiguous. The CDR3 covers 13 residues. V was pared by 6 bases and J by 1 base, with 9 bases between. Germline V gene sequence: CDR1 MNHNY, CDR2 SVGAGI (reference sequence). As DNA, the CDR3 is TGTGCCAGCAGGTCGCCAGGCCAAGAGACCCAGTACTTC. It is translated as CASRSPGQETQYF.

The V and J genes are TRBV28 and TRBJ2-6; D not resolved. The germline CDR1 and CDR2 sequences are MDHEN and SYDVKM. With 9 bases removed from V and 4 bases from J, the gap between germline ends came to 13 bases. The CDR3 has 14 residues. The DNA for the CDR3 is TGTGCCAGTCAGGAACGGGCGGGGGCCAACGTCCTGACTTTC. As protein: CASQERAGANVLTF. Combining the CDR3 with reference TRBV28 and TRBJ2-6 gives the whole variable domain DVKVTQSSRYLVKRTGEKVFLECVQDMDHENMFWYRQDPGLGLRLIYFSYDVKMKEKGDIPEGYSVSREKKERFSLILESASTNQTSMYLCASQERAGANVLTFGAGSRLTVL.

The rearrangement joins TRBV6-1 to TRBJ2-1, with 7 bases that match TRBD1. Per germline, CDR1 MNHNS and CDR2 SASEGT. V shed 6 bases, J shed 7 bases, and the junction held 9 bases outside the gene matches. This CDR3 is 14 amino acids long. CDR3 nucleotides: TGTGCCAGCAGGGCCAGGGGGACGCGGAATGAGCAGTTCTTC. Translating it yields CASRARGTRNEQFF.

This chain uses TRBV7-3 with TRBJ2-1; D is unresolved. Germline V gene sequence: CDR1 SGHTA, CDR2 FQGTGA. The CDR3 loop spans 17 amino acids. V was trimmed by 2 bases and J by 0 bases, leaving 14 bases between them. The CDR3 is CASSLASGPPSYNEQFF. The CDR3 coding sequence is TGTGCCAGCAGCTTAGCCTCAGGTCCTCCCTCCTACAATGAGCAGTTCTTC.

This clonotype was picked up many times. The V call is TRBV29-1, the J call TRBJ2-3; D remains ambiguous. V dropped 2 bases and J dropped 0 bases, with 9 bases sitting between them. The CDR3 is 14 amino acids. Germline values: CDR1 SQVTM, CDR2 ANQGSEA. This chain's CDR3 is CSVEIVTSTDTQYF. The CDR3 nucleotides read TGCAGCGTTGAAATAGTTACTAGCACAGATACGCAGTATTTT.

The chain joins TRBV28 to TRBJ2-7; no reliable D call. V was cut by 6 bases and J by 6 bases, with 15 bases left in between. The CDR3 has 13 amino acids. In germline, CDR1 is MDHEN, CDR2 SYDVKM. The CDR3 sequence: CASSFEVGSEQYV. The CDR3 coding sequence is TGTGCCAGCAGCTTCGAGGTGGGCTCCGAGCAGTACGTC.

V and J are TRBV6-1 and TRBJ1-6; D gene unclear. The CDR3 extends over 13 amino acids. V was trimmed by 8 bases and J by 7 bases, leaving 12 bases between them. In germline, CDR1 is MNHNS, CDR2 SASEGT. For the CDR3, the DNA is TGTGCCAGCCTCGGGGTTGTAAATTCACCCCTCCACTTT. This codes for CASLGVVNSPLHF.

This sequence joins TRBV4-3 and TRBJ2-3, with D possibly being TRBD2 (5 bases). V was cut by 0 bases and J by 3 bases, with 10 bases left in between. The germline gives CDR1 LGHNA, CDR2 YSLEER. The CDR3 is 15 residues long. The CDR3 DNA reads TGCGCCAGCAGCCAAGACGGGGTCGAAACAGATACGCAGTATTTT. Residues: CASSQDGVETDTQYF.

There are a few counts of this clonotype. The V and J genes are TRBV6-5 and TRBJ2-7; D possibly corresponds to TRBD2 (6 bases). CDR3 length: 14 residues. Germline V gene lookup returns CDR1 MNHEY and CDR2 SVGAGI. With 4 bases removed from V and 0 bases from J, the gap between germline ends came to 10 bases. CDR3 sequence: CASSSGVSSYEQYV. The DNA for the CDR3 is TGTGCCAGCAGTTCGGGGGTGAGCTCCTACGAGCAGTACGTC.

The CDR3 here is CASSPKGETQYF. As DNA, the CDR3 is TGTGCCAGCAGCCCGAAGGGGGAGACCCAGTACTTC. The chain links TRBV3-1 to TRBJ2-5; a possible D gene is TRBD1 (5 bases). The CDR3 loop spans 12 amino acids. V shed 4 bases and J shed 5 bases, with 8 bases lying between them. Germline V gives CDR1 LGHDT, CDR2 YNNKEL (reference sequence).

This clonotype was seen a single time. This sequence joins TRBV4-2 and TRBJ2-1; D possibly corresponds to TRBD2 (7 bases). Germline lookup yields CDR1 LGHNA and CDR2 YNFKEQ. The V end lost 0 bases, the J end lost 7 bases, and 13 bases lay between the germline ends. This CDR3 is built from 15 residues. This CDR3 reads CASSQDRGGRNEQFF. CDR3 coding DNA: TGTGCCAGCAGCCAAGATAGGGGGGGGAGAAATGAGCAGTTCTTC.

The table lists this clonotype with many counts. The V and J genes are TRBV15 and TRBJ1-6; maybe TRBD1 (5 bases). Germline-derived CDR1 and CDR2 are LNHNV and YYDKDF (reference sequence). The CDR3 is made up of 14 amino acids. V was cut by 0 bases and J by 9 bases, with 9 bases left in between. CDR3 region: CATSRDGGVSPLHF. The CDR3 nucleotides read TGTGCCACCAGCAGAGATGGAGGGGTTTCACCCCTCCACTTT. Looking up the rest from reference TRBV15 and TRBJ1-6 gives the full variable domain: DAMVIQNPRYQVTQFGKPVTLSCSQTLNHNVMYWYQQKSSQAPKLLFHYYDKDFNNEADTPDNFQSRRPNTSFCFLDIRSPGLGDTAMYLCATSRDGGVSPLHFGNGTRLTVT.

The table lists this clonotype with a few counts. The gene calls are TRBV11-2 and TRBJ2-6; D possibly uses TRBD1 or TRBD2 (5 bases each). Trimming cost V 5 bases and J 2 bases, with 22 bases left between them. In germline, CDR1 is SGHAT, CDR2 FQNNGV. This CDR3 is built from 19 residues. The CDR3 region is CASSQNRGPKKAGANVLTF. CDR3 DNA: TGTGCCAGCAGCCAAAATCGGGGCCCTAAGAAGGCTGGGGCCAACGTCCTGACTTTC.

This clonotype was found many times. The CDR3 DNA sequence: TGTGCCAGCAGCTTAGTCTCCGGGACTAGCAACTCCTACGAGCAGTACTTC. It translates to CASSLVSGTSNSYEQYF. The V gene is TRBV7-2, the J gene TRBJ2-7; 9 positions match TRBD2. The CDR3 consists of 17 residues. V lost 1 base, J lost 0 bases, and 7 bases stayed unmatched. The V gene's germline CDR1 is SGHTA and CDR2 FQGNSA. Based on the CDR3 plus reference TRBV7-2 and TRBJ2-7, the full variable domain is GAGVSQSPSNKVTEKGKDVELRCDPISGHTALYWYRQSLGQGLEFLIYFQGNSAPDKSGLPSDRFSAERTGGSVSTLTIQRTQQEDSAVYLCASSLVSGTSNSYEQYFGPGTRLTVT.

The chain links TRBV15 to TRBJ1-1; tentative D call: TRBD1 (6 bases). The CDR3 is made up of 16 amino acids. Germline V gives CDR1 LNHNV, CDR2 YYDKDF (reference sequence). Deletions cut 2 bases from V and 4 bases from J, with 17 bases between. CDR3 nucleotide sequence: TGTGCCACCAGCAGACCGGCCGGGGGCAAAGGCACTGAAGCTTTCTTT. As protein: CATSRPAGGKGTEAFF.

This clonotype came up many times. This rearrangement joins TRBV7-3 to TRBJ2-2; the D gene is possibly TRBD1 (6 bases). The CDR3 covers 16 residues. Germline V gives CDR1 SGHTA, CDR2 FQGTGA. V lost 3 bases to trimming and J lost 1 base, with 12 bases between them. The CDR3 region has the DNA TGTGCCAGCAGCTTTACCGGACAGAGGAACACCGGGGAGCTGTTTTTT. This encodes CASSFTGQRNTGELFF.

The V gene is TRBV7-2, the J gene TRBJ2-7; D call uncertain. This CDR3 region has 13 residues. V lost 2 bases and J 3 bases, leaving 8 bases between the germline ends. Germline values: CDR1 SGHTA, CDR2 FQGNSA. CDR3 in amino acids: CASSLSHSYEQYV. In DNA, the CDR3 is TGTGCCAGCAGCTTAAGCCACAGCTACGAGCAGTACGTC.